The count of the clone carrying this T cell receptor beta chain is one. As yet, its antigen is unknown. The CDR3 sequence is 14 residues long. Germline lookup yields CDR1 DFQATT and CDR2 SNEGSKA (reference sequence). With 3 bases clipped from V and 4 bases from J, the junction kept 7 bases outside the gene matches. Full-length variable regions came from constant-region reverse primers plus semi-nested Nested Universal Primer A PCR. One entry per CDR3 protein, called by TCRdb with MiXCR from the 5' RACE reads. The sample includes some 8,700 distinct CDR3 sequences, approximately 71% of them seen just once. CD25-based Treg depletion was applied to purified naive CD4+ T cells. Study conclusions and caveats: Tumor memory CD4+ T cell TCR gene usage was found to cluster with blood and lymph node memory CD4+ cells and with lymph node naive CD4+ cells.

The sequenced material came from tumor-infiltrating naive CD4+ T cells sorted from the breast tumor. Regarding subset: naive CD4+ T cells, CD4+CD45RA+CD25-. The chain uses TRBV20-1 and TRBJ1-2; TRBD1 matches 8 bases. The TCR sequence derives from a female donor with breast cancer. The CDR3 nucleotides read TGCAGTGCTAGTATTCCCGGGACAGGCTATGGCTACACCTTC. It is translated as CSASIPGTGYGYTF.